This TCR beta chain came from a study of blood T cell repertoires in COVID-19. This table comes from immunoSEQ multiplex PCR, and its TCRdb copy is limited to in-frame clones, with some not included. Of under 200,000 clones listed, 75% to 85% are singletons. Germline lookup yields CDR1 MNHEY and CDR2 SVGAGI. CDR3 length: 13 amino acids. V lost 6 bases to trimming and J lost 9 bases, with 15 bases between them. Enrolment of Seattle patients took place during active infection, and they were followed longitudinally. Sequencing used peripheral blood. This chain uses TRBV6-5 with TRBJ1-5; possibly TRBD1 for D (5 bases). This clonotype was sampled from a woman aged 55 to 70 with COVID-19, enrolled during active disease. The CDR3 here is CASSGDGGRPQHF. The CDR3 DNA reads TGTGCCAGCAGCGGGGACGGCGGGAGGCCCCAGCATTTT.